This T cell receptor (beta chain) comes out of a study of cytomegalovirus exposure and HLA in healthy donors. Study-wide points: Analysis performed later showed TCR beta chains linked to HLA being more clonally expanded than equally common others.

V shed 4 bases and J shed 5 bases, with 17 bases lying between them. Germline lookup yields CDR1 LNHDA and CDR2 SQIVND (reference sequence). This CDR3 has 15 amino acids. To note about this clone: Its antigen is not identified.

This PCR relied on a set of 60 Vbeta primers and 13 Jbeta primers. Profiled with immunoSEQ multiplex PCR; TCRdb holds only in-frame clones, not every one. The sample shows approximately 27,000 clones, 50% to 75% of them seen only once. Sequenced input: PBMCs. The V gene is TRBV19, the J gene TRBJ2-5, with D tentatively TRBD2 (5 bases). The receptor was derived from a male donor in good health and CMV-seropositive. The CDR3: CASSRAATSGETQYF. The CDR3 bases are TGTGCCAGTAGTAGAGCGGCTACCTCCGGGGAGACCCAGTACTTC.